Following are 18 T cell receptor beta chains from one sample sequenced in a study of patients and donors after allogeneic stem cell transplantation. MiXCR, run by TCRdb on the RT-PCR reads, gives a single entry per CDR3 protein. The profile shows hundreds of thousands of distinct CDR3 sequences, around 15% of them singletons. The source material was blood, either unsorted or a sorted T cell fraction (not recorded which). These TCRs come from a human donor who was either an allogeneic HSCT recipient or a stem cell or donor lymphocyte infusion donor (not recorded which). It is not recorded whose cells these are; they may come from a transplant donor.

This clonotype has at least ten counts. The chain employs TRBV4-3 and TRBJ2-5; TRBD2 aligns across 7 bases. This CDR3 is built from 16 residues. Trimming took 4 bases from V and 3 from J; bases not matched to a gene: 11. Germline V gene data show CDR1 as LGHNA and CDR2 as YSLEER. CDR3 region: CASSPLSGGKKETQYF. CDR3 bases: TGCGCCAGCAGCCCACTATCGGGGGGAAAAAAAGAGACCCAGTACTTC.

The chain employs TRBV30 and TRBJ1-3; unclear D gene. The germline CDR1 and CDR2 sequences are GTSNPN and SVGIG (reference sequence). This CDR3 region has 15 residues. V lost 0 bases to trimming and J lost 2 bases, with 11 bases between them. CDR3 bases: TGTGCCTGGAGTGTACGGCGGGGAGCTGGAAACACCATATATTTT. Translated, it gives CAWSVRRGAGNTIYF.

There are a few counts of this clonotype. The rearrangement joins TRBV10-3 to TRBJ1-2; D not resolved. Trimming removed 2 bases from V and 4 bases from J, with 11 bases in between. The CDR3 runs to 14 residues. CDR1 ENHRY and CDR2 SYGVKD come from the germline V gene. This chain's CDR3 is CAISEGSDVYGYTF. The CDR3 bases are TGTGCCATCAGTGAGGGCAGCGATGTCTATGGCTACACCTTC.

The table lists this clonotype with many counts. CDR3 loop: CASSSNSYEQYF. The CDR3 DNA reads as TGTGCCAGCAGCTCGAACTCCTACGAGCAGTACTTC. The rearrangement joins TRBV7-3 to TRBJ2-7; D gene unclear. CDR1 is SGHTA and CDR2 is FQGTGA in the germline V gene. This CDR3 has 12 residues. The ends were cut back, 4 bases at V and 0 bases at J, with 4 bases in the middle.

This clonotype was seen a handful of times. The chain is built from TRBV5-1 and TRBJ2-1; 8 nucleotides align to TRBD1. V was clipped by 3 bases and J by 7 bases; unmatched bases: 21. The germline V gene has CDR1 SGHRS and CDR2 YFSETQ. This CDR3 has 19 residues. Here the CDR3 reads CASSSFRGTGLQLKNEQFF. CDR3 in DNA: TGCGCCAGCAGCTCATTTCGAGGGACAGGACTACAATTAAAGAATGAGCAGTTCTTC.

This clonotype turned up a few times. The rearrangement joins TRBV4-1 to TRBJ1-1; no clear D. CDR3 size: 15 residues. Trimming pared 8 bases from V and 1 base from J, leaving 17 bases between. Per germline, CDR1 MGHRA and CDR2 YSYEKL. The CDR3 bases are TGCGCCAGCTCTGACCGACCTCACAAGAACACTGAAGCTTTCTTT. This translates into CASSDRPHKNTEAFF.

The sample holds a few counts of this clonotype. The V gene is TRBV6-2 or TRBV6-3, the J gene TRBJ2-3; 7 nucleotides align to TRBD2. The ends lost 8 bases at V and 8 bases at J; junction bases unmatched: 10. The CDR3 is 13 amino acids. CDR1 is MNHEY and CDR2 is SVGEGT in the germline V gene. The CDR3 loop reads CASRLLPGGTQYF. The CDR3 region has the DNA TGTGCCAGCCGACTACTCCCGGGGGGTACGCAGTATTTT.

The V call is TRBV6-4, the J call TRBJ2-1; D perhaps matches TRBD1 (6 bases). The V and J ends lost 8 bases and 5 bases respectively, with 16 bases between them. The germline CDR1 and CDR2 sequences are MRHNA and SNTAGT. The CDR3 runs 14 residues. The CDR3 is CASSSKQGNNEQFF. The DNA of the CDR3 is TGTGCCAGCTCCTCCAAACAGGGAAACAATGAGCAGTTCTTC.

V is TRBV2 and J is TRBJ1-1, with D perhaps matching TRBD1 (6 bases). In germline, CDR1 is SNHLY, CDR2 FYNNEI. The CDR3 is made up of 14 amino acids. Trimming stripped 6 bases from V and 3 bases from J, with 14 bases between. The CDR3 is CASRLQGWHTEAFF. The CDR3 nucleotides read TGTGCCAGCAGGCTACAGGGATGGCACACTGAAGCTTTCTTT.

This rearrangement joins TRBV7-9 to TRBJ2-7; D not resolved. CDR3 length: 13 amino acids. Trimming took 4 bases from V and 6 from J, leaving 13 bases between them. The germline gives CDR1 SEHNR, CDR2 FQNEAQ (reference sequence). The CDR3 loop is CASSSGVGTEQYF. The DNA of the CDR3 is TGTGCCAGCAGCTCCGGTGTGGGCACCGAGCAGTACTTC.

This sequence joins TRBV20-1 and TRBJ2-3; no clear D gene. In germline, CDR1 is DFQATT, CDR2 SNEGSKA (reference sequence). The V and J ends lost 4 bases and 2 bases respectively, with 7 bases between them. CDR3 size: 12 residues. CDR3 in DNA: TGCAGTGCTAATCGGGTCACAGATACGCAGTATTTT. It encodes CSANRVTDTQYF.

This clonotype was recorded at least ten times. This sequence joins TRBV20-1 and TRBJ1-2; TRBD1 matches at 12 bases. CDR1 DFQATT and CDR2 SNEGSKA come from the germline V gene (reference sequence). The CDR3 extends over 16 amino acids. Trimming took 2 bases from V and 3 from J; bases not matched to a gene: 7. Here the CDR3 DNA reads TGCAGTGCTAGACCCCGGGACAGGGGGCGTTACTATGGCTACACCTTC. Translating gives CSARPRDRGRYYGYTF.

There are a few counts of this clonotype. This chain connects TRBV5-1 to TRBJ2-2; tentative D call: TRBD1 (6 bases). Germline V gene data show CDR1 as SGHRS and CDR2 as YFSETQ. The length of the CDR3 is 15 residues. The V end was cut by 7 bases, the J end by 0 bases, with 13 bases between. The CDR3 spells CASAKQGTNTGELFF. For the CDR3, the DNA is TGCGCCAGCGCTAAACAGGGAACGAACACCGGGGAGCTGTTTTTT. The variable domain in full, with the rest retrieved from reference TRBV5-1 and TRBJ2-2, is KAGVTQTPRYLIKTRGQQVTLSCSPISGHRSVSWYQQTPGQGLQFLFEYFSETQRNKGNFPGRFSGRQFSNSRSEMNVSTLELGDSALYLCASAKQGTNTGELFFGEGSRLTVL.

Concerning this clonotype: Sequence at one end of the junction differs from germline and may be a read error. The CDR3 DNA follows: TGTGCCAGCAGCCCCCGACAGGCAACTAATGAACAACTGTTTTTT. This encodes CASSPRQATNEQLFF. The chain links TRBV14 to TRBJ1-4; a possible D gene is TRBD1 (6 bases). The V gene's germline CDR1 is SGHDN and CDR2 FVKESK. This CDR3 has 15 amino acids.

This clonotype has only a few counts. The CDR3 spells CASSRPGSALAYEQYF. In DNA, the CDR3 is TGTGCCAGCAGCCGACCCGGGTCCGCCTTGGCCTACGAGCAGTACTTC. This sequence joins TRBV12-3 or TRBV12-4 and TRBJ2-7; D is unclear. The CDR3 consists of 16 residues. Trimming removed 6 bases from V and 2 bases from J, with 20 bases in between.

The chain carries TRBV20-1 and TRBJ2-1; 16 positions match TRBD2. V shed 0 bases, J shed 7 bases, and the junction held 9 bases outside the gene matches. The CDR3 sequence is 18 residues long. In germline, CDR1 is DFQATT, CDR2 SNEGSKA (reference sequence). This CDR3 reads CSARDPGLAGGPYNEQFF. CDR3 DNA sequence: TGCAGTGCTAGAGATCCGGGACTAGCGGGGGGGCCTTATAATGAGCAGTTCTTC.

In nucleotides, the CDR3 is TGTGCCAGCAGCGCCCCGGGACTAGCGGGAGGGCCGGGTAACATTCAGTACTTC. It translates to CASSAPGLAGGPGNIQYF. This chain connects TRBV9 to TRBJ2-4; 16 bases are a match to TRBD2. The V gene's germline CDR1 is SGDLS and CDR2 YYNGEE. This CDR3 spans 18 amino acids. V lost 3 bases to trimming and J lost 7 bases; unmatched junction nucleotides: 10.

The chain uses TRBV2 and TRBJ2-7; the D is unclear. Germline V gene lookup returns CDR1 SNHLY and CDR2 FYNNEI. The CDR3 is 11 residues long. Trimming took off 5 bases at V and 7 bases at J, with 9 bases between the two ends. Here the CDR3 reads CASSPRREQYF. The CDR3 DNA is TGTGCCAGCAGTCCTCGCCGGGAGCAGTACTTC.